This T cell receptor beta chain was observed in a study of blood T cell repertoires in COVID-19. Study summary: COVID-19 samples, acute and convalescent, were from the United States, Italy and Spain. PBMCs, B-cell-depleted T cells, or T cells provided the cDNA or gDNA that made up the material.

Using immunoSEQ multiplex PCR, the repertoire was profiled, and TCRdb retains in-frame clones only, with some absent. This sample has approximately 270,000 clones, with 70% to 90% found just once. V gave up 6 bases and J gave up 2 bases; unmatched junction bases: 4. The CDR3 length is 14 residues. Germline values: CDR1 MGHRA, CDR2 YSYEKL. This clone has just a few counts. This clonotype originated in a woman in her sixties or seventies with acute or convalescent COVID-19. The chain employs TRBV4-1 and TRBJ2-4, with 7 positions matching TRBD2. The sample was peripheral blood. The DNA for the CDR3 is TGCGCCAGCAGTTGGGGGGGGACCAAAAACATTCAGTACTTC. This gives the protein CASSWGGTKNIQYF.